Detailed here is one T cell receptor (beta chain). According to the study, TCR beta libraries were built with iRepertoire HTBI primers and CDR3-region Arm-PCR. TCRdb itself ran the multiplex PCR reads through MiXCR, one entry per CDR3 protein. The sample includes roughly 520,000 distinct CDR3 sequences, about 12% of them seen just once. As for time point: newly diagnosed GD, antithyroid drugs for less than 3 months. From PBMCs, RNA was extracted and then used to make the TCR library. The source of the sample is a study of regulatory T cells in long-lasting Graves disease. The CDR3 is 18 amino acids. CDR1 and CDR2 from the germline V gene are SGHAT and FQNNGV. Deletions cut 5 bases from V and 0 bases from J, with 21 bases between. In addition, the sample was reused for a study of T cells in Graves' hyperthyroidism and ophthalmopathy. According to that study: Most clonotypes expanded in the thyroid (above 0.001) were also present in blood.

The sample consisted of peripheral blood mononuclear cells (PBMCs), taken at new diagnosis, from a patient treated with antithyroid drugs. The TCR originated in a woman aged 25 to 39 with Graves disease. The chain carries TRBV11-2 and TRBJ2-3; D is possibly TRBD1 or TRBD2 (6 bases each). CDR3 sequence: CASSPGGHVSSSTDTQYF. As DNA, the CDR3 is TGTGCCAGCAGCCCCGGGGGCCATGTCTCATCTAGCACAGATACGCAGTATTTT.